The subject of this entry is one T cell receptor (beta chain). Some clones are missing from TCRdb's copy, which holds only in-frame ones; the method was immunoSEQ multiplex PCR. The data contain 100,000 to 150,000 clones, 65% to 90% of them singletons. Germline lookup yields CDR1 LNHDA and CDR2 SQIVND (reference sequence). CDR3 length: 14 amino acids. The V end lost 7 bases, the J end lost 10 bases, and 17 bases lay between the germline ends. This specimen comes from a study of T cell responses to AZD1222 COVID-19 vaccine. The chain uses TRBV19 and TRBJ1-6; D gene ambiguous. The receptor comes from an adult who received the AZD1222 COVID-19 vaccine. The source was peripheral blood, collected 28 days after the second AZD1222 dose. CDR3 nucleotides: TGTGCCAGTACTATCCCGGGGTCGGACTCACCCCTCCACTTT. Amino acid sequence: CASTIPGSDSPLHF.